This T cell receptor (beta chain) was sequenced during a study of T-cell reconstitution after alpha-beta-depleted transplantation in children. Unique molecular identifiers were built into the TCRbeta library. In TCRdb, the PCR reads were re-called with MiXCR into one record per CDR3 protein. The sample has about 980,000 distinct CDR3 sequences, roughly 29% seen once. The V gene lost 4 bases and the J gene lost 2 bases, with 11 bases spanning the gap. This CDR3 spans 14 amino acids. Germline CDR1 reads MGHRA; CDR2 reads YSYEKL. Overall study findings and caveats: T-cell numbers and diversity one year post-transplant derived largely from freshly generated T cells. Where some patients showed high TCRbeta diversity at day 60, it came from recipient T cells and thymic progenitors that had survived. Two months or so post-transplant, alpha-beta T cells reportedly derived from several hundred expanded graft clones.

To note about this clonotype: The antigen is unknown.

This sample comprised PBMCs, mostly from graft donor cells, obtained 360 days after TCRalphabeta/CD19-depleted stem cell transplant. The rearrangement links TRBV4-1 to TRBJ2-5; unclear D gene. The source is a boy in the first two years of life who had a stem cell transplant for SCID, so the T cells may come from the graft donor. The DNA for the CDR3 is TGCGCCAGCAGCCTCACGGAAGGACAAGAGACCCAGTACTTC. This gives the protein CASSLTEGQETQYF.